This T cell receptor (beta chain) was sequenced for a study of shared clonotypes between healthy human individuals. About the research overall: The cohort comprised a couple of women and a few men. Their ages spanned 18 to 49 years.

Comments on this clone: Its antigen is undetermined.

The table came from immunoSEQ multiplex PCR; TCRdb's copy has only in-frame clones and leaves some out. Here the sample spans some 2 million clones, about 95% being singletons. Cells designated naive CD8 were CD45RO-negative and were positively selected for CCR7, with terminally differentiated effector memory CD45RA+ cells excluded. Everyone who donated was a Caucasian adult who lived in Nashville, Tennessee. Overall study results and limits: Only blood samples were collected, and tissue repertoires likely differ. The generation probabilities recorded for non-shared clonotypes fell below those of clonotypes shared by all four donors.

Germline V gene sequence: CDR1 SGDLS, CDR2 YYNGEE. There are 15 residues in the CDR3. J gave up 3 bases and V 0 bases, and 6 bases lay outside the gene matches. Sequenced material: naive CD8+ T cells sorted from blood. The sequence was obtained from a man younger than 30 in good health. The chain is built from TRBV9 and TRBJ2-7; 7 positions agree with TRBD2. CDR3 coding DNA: TGTGCCAGCAGCGTAGGCGCGGGAGCGGTCTACGAGCAGTACTTC. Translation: CASSVGAGAVYEQYF.